Presented here are 4 T cell receptor beta chains from one specimen sequenced in a study of blood T cell repertoires in COVID-19. Using immunoSEQ multiplex PCR, the repertoire was profiled, and TCRdb retains in-frame clones only, with some absent. Of fewer than 250,000 clones in the sample, approximately 86% are singletons; the top ten hold 3.8%. Sample: PBMCs or T cells enriched from blood (not recorded which). The source of these receptors is a middle-aged woman with acute COVID-19.

This clone turned up a few times. This chain joins TRBV4-2 and TRBJ1-2; D may be TRBD1 (5 bases). The CDR3 length is 15 residues. Per germline, CDR1 LGHNA and CDR2 YNFKEQ. The germline V and J ends were trimmed by 1 base and 5 bases, with 14 bases remaining between them. The CDR3 loop is CASSQGGEPGYGYTF. CDR3 coding DNA: TGTGCCAGCAGCCAAGGGGGGGAACCTGGATATGGCTACACCTTC.

The CDR3 here is CATREGGTEAFF. In DNA, the CDR3 is TGTGCCACCCGGGAGGGAGGCACTGAAGCTTTCTTT. V and J are TRBV19 and TRBJ1-1; D gene ambiguous. Germline CDR1 LNHDA, CDR2 SQIVND (reference sequence). Trimming took off 10 bases at V and 4 bases at J, with 13 bases between the two ends. This CDR3 contains 12 residues.

This clone was observed once. The V gene is TRBV28, the J gene TRBJ2-7; D unclear. The V end lost 4 bases, the J end lost 4 bases, and 14 bases lay between the germline ends. Germline loops: CDR1 MDHEN, CDR2 SYDVKM. There are 14 residues in the CDR3. This chain's CDR3 is CASSSWAFGYEQYF. The CDR3 coding sequence is TGTGCCAGCAGTTCATGGGCCTTCGGGTACGAGCAGTACTTC.

The V call is TRBV6-5, the J call TRBJ2-6, with D unresolved. Trimming took off 5 bases at V and 3 bases at J, with 8 bases between the two ends. The CDR3 spans 14 residues. The germline V gene encodes CDR1 MNHEY and CDR2 SVGAGI. The DNA for the CDR3 is TGTGCCAGCAGTCCTCAGGATGGGGCCAACGTCCTGACTTTC. Protein product: CASSPQDGANVLTF.